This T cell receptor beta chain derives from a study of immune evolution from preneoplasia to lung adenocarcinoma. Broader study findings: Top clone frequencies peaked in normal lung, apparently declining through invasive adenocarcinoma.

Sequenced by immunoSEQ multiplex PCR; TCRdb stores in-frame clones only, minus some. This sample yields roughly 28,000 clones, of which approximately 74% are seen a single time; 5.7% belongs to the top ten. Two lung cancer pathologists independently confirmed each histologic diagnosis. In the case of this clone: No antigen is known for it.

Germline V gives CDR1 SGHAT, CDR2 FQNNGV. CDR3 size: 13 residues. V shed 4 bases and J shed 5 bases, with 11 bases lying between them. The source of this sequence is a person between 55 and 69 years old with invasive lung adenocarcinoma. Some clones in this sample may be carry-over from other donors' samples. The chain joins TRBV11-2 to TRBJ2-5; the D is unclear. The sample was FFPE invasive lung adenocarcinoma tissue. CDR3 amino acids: CASSYGRFETQYF. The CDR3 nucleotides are TGTGCCAGCAGCTACGGCAGATTTGAGACCCAGTACTTC.